The next 7 T cell receptor beta chains were all read from a single sample in a study of cytomegalovirus exposure and HLA in healthy donors. The PCR employed 60 Vbeta primers together with 13 Jbeta primers. The repertoire was sequenced with immunoSEQ multiplex PCR; TCRdb's copy has only in-frame clones and lacks some. Of around 180,000 clones in the sample, around 80% were seen once. Sequencing was carried out using PBMCs. The receptors shown here come from a woman aged 30 to 39 in good health and CMV-seropositive.

There are a few counts of this clone. CDR3 nucleotides: TGCGCCAGCAGCCCCTCGACAGGGGTTGGGACAGATACGCAGTATTTT. It is translated as CASSPSTGVGTDTQYF. V is TRBV5-1 and J is TRBJ2-3; 8 bases align to TRBD1. CDR3 length equals 16 residues. Germline CDR1 and CDR2: SGHRS and YFSETQ. With V trimmed by 4 bases and J by 3 bases, 10 bases remained unmatched.

This chain connects TRBV27 to TRBJ1-1, with TRBD1 matching 8 bases. Germline CDR1 MNHEY, CDR2 SMNVEV (reference sequence). V dropped 7 bases and J dropped 4; count of bases not matched to a gene: 20. The CDR3 totals 18 residues. CDR3 in amino acids: CASNPFRQGKDRGTEAFF. For the CDR3, the DNA is TGTGCCAGCAACCCATTTAGACAGGGGAAGGATCGGGGCACTGAAGCTTTCTTT.

The rearrangement joins TRBV4-1 to TRBJ2-7, with D perhaps matching TRBD2 (6 bases). In germline, CDR1 is MGHRA, CDR2 YSYEKL. With 4 bases removed from V and 0 bases from J, the gap between germline ends came to 22 bases. This CDR3 region has 18 residues. DNA of the CDR3: TGCGCCAGCAGCCCCCATTGGGAGCGGGCCCGCCCCTCCTACGAGCAGTACTTC. As protein: CASSPHWERARPSYEQYF.

The chain links TRBV6-5 to TRBJ2-5; D is unclear. Trimming removed 8 bases from V and 5 bases from J, with 18 bases in between. CDR1 is MNHEY and CDR2 is SVGAGI in the germline V gene. The CDR3 is 14 residues long. The CDR3 region is CASGEPRTQETQYF. The CDR3 DNA is TGTGCCAGCGGAGAGCCCCGTACCCAGGAGACCCAGTACTTC.

V and J are TRBV6-1 and TRBJ1-2, with 11 bases identical to TRBD1. With V trimmed by 0 bases and J by 3 bases, 3 bases remained unmatched. This CDR3 comprises 16 residues. Germline V gene sequence: CDR1 MNHNS, CDR2 SASEGT. The CDR3 protein is CASSEAWTGGYYGYTF. CDR3 nucleotides: TGTGCCAGCAGTGAAGCATGGACAGGGGGCTACTATGGCTACACCTTC.

The chain uses TRBV10-2 and TRBJ1-1, with D tentatively TRBD1 (6 bases). Trimming pared 8 bases from V and 0 bases from J, leaving 10 bases between. Germline-derived CDR1 and CDR2 are WSHSY and SAAADI. The length of the CDR3 is 13 residues. The CDR3 bases are TGCGCCAGCGCCGACAGGTTGAACACTGAAGCTTTCTTT. This gives the protein CASADRLNTEAFF.

The rearrangement links TRBV30 to TRBJ2-7, with D possibly TRBD1 on 6 matching bases. This CDR3 comprises 13 residues. V shed 4 bases and J shed 0 bases, with 10 bases lying between them. Germline V gene sequence: CDR1 GTSNPN, CDR2 SVGIG (reference sequence). CDR3 sequence: CAWIGDNSYEQYF. The CDR3 DNA reads as TGTGCCTGGATTGGGGACAACTCCTACGAGCAGTACTTC. The full variable domain, with the rest looked up from reference TRBV30 and TRBJ2-7, is SQTIHQWPATLVQPVGSPLSLECTVEGTSNPNLYWYRQAAGRGLQLLFYSVGIGQISSEVPQNLSASRPQDRQFILSSKKLLLSDSGFYLCAWIGDNSYEQYFGPGTRLTVT.